These 31 T cell receptor beta chains were all obtained from the same sample, sequenced in a study of blood T cells in healthy people across ages. A second about 7 to 12 cycle PCR used barcoded and J-beta primers. TCRdb passed the 5' RACE reads through MiXCR, listing each CDR3 protein once. The sample lists about 1,500,000 distinct CDR3 sequences; 25% to 30% were seen once. The sequenced material came from blood. These receptors all stem from a woman in her thirties in good health.

This clonotype is a singleton in its sample. This chain links TRBV6-5 with TRBJ2-2; TRBD2 aligns across 12 bases. CDR1 is MNHEY, CDR2 SVGAGI, per germline. Losses at the gene ends were 0 bases for V and 6 bases for J; bases not matched to a gene: 8. The CDR3 is 18 residues long. DNA of the CDR3: TGTGCCAGCAGTTACTCGAAGTACGCTAGCGGGAGGGCCGGGGAGCTGTTTTTT. It codes for CASSYSKYASGRAGELFF.

This rearrangement joins TRBV7-6 to TRBJ1-4; 7 bases agree with TRBD1. The trim removed 1 base at V and 7 bases at J, leaving 6 bases unmatched. The CDR3 has 15 residues. CDR1 is SGHVS, CDR2 FNYEAQ, per germline. This CDR3 reads CASSLGPGQLEKLFF. CDR3 DNA: TGTGCCAGCAGCTTAGGACCGGGACAGCTTGAAAAACTGTTTTTT.

The rearrangement links TRBV7-2 to TRBJ1-2; TRBD1 matches at 8 bases. V shed 1 base and J 0 bases; nucleotides not matched to a gene: 10. This CDR3 contains 18 residues. Germline V CDR1 and CDR2: SGHTA, FQGNSA. In DNA form, the CDR3 reads TGTGCCAGCAGCTTAGAACCGGGACAGGTCCAATCTAACTATGGCTACACCTTC. As protein: CASSLEPGQVQSNYGYTF. The complete variable domain, with remaining parts taken from reference TRBV7-2 and TRBJ1-2, reads GAGVSQSPSNKVTEKGKDVELRCDPISGHTALYWYRQSLGQGLEFLIYFQGNSAPDKSGLPSDRFSAERTGGSVSTLTIQRTQQEDSAVYLCASSLEPGQVQSNYGYTFGSGTRLTVV.

This clonotype was observed many times. The V and J genes are TRBV7-2 and TRBJ2-5; no firm D call. V lost 3 bases and J lost 5, with 13 bases in between. Germline V gene lookup returns CDR1 SGHTA and CDR2 FQGNSA. The CDR3 length is 14 residues. CDR3 in DNA: TGTGCCAGCAGCTTCCCCTCTACCGGGGAGACCCAGTACTTC. Translated: CASSFPSTGETQYF.

This clonotype was counted between two and nine times. The chain combines TRBV9 with TRBJ2-2, with unresolved D. V lost 2 bases, J lost 6 bases, and 5 bases lay in between. The CDR3 has 12 amino acids. Germline lookup yields CDR1 SGDLS and CDR2 YYNGEE. CDR3 protein: CASSVRAGELFF. CDR3 in DNA: TGTGCCAGCAGCGTGCGTGCCGGGGAGCTGTTTTTT.

This chain uses TRBV28 with TRBJ2-5, with TRBD2 matching over 7 bases. With 4 bases clipped from V and 2 bases from J, the junction kept 10 bases outside the gene matches. The CDR3 is 16 amino acids. Germline V gene data show CDR1 as MDHEN and CDR2 as SYDVKM. The CDR3 bases are TGTGCCAGCAGTTGGGCTCCTTCGGGGGGTCAAGAGACCCAGTACTTC. Translated, it gives CASSWAPSGGQETQYF.

This clonotype was counted a few times. The genes are TRBV12-3 or TRBV12-4 and TRBJ2-3; TRBD1 matches 8 bases. The CDR3 is 15 residues long. V lost 6 bases to trimming and J lost 2 bases; unmatched junction nucleotides: 7. CDR3 sequence (DNA): TGTGCCAGCAGACCAAGACAGGGGATCACAGATACGCAGTATTTT. Residues: CASRPRQGITDTQYF.

V and J are TRBV29-1 and TRBJ2-7; possibly TRBD1 for D (6 bases). This CDR3 has 13 residues. V was shortened by 7 bases and J by 1 base, with 14 bases between the two germline ends. Germline CDR1 SQVTM, CDR2 ANQGSEA. CDR3 DNA sequence: TGCAGCGGAATCAGGACAGTTTCCTACGAGCAGTACTTC. Protein sequence: CSGIRTVSYEQYF.

This clonotype was counted only a few times. J is TRBJ2-7 and V is TRBV5-6; no clear D. The germline V gene has CDR1 SGHDT and CDR2 YYEEEE. Trimming left V 6 bases short and J 0 bases short, with 7 bases between. This CDR3 has 12 residues. CDR3 loop: CASTRSSYEQYF. The CDR3 DNA sequence: TGTGCCAGCACCAGGTCCTCCTACGAGCAGTACTTC.

The chain couples TRBV27 to TRBJ2-2; 12 bases fit TRBD1. The CDR3 extends over 14 amino acids. J was trimmed by 10 bases and V by 8 bases; bases with no gene match: 8. Germline assignment: CDR1 MNHEY and CDR2 SMNVEV (reference sequence). CDR3 coding DNA: TGTGCCAGCCTCCTAGGGACAGGGGGCGAGGAGCTGTTTTTT. Protein sequence: CASLLGTGGEELFF.

The rearrangement joins TRBV18 to TRBJ1-6; 8 bases match TRBD1. J gave up 0 bases and V 4 bases, and 8 bases lay outside the gene matches. This CDR3 is 18 amino acids long. Germline assignment: CDR1 KGHSH and CDR2 LQKENI. The CDR3 nucleotides are TGTGCCAGCTCACTCCAGGGGGCCCTCAGCTCCTATAATTCACCCCTCCACTTT. Its protein is CASSLQGALSSYNSPLHF.

This clonotype was seen a handful of times. This chain links TRBV6-5 with TRBJ2-1; D perhaps matches TRBD1 (5 bases). Trimming pared 0 bases from V and 5 bases from J, leaving 11 bases between. From germline, CDR1 is MNHEY and CDR2 SVGAGI. This CDR3 comprises 15 residues. CDR3 in amino acids: CASSYSRTMNNEQFF. For the CDR3, the DNA is TGTGCCAGCAGTTACTCACGGACAATGAACAATGAGCAGTTCTTC.

In this sample, this clonotype turned up a few times. The chain combines TRBV20-1 with TRBJ1-2; the D is unclear. V was pared by 6 bases and J by 8 bases, with 19 bases between. CDR3 size: 13 residues. Germline CDR1 is DFQATT and CDR2 is SNEGSKA (reference sequence). The CDR3 DNA is TGCAGTGCCGGTTCGGGCCCCGTGAGAGGCTACACCTTC. As protein: CSAGSGPVRGYTF.

This clonotype was seen at least ten times. The chain has TRBV5-6 and TRBJ2-1, with D unresolved. The CDR3 is 14 amino acids. V was cut by 1 base and J by 7 bases, with 12 bases left in between. Per the germline V gene, CDR1 is SGHDT and CDR2 is YYEEEE. Written as DNA, the CDR3 is TGTGCCAGCAGCTTGTATGGGCAGAGGAATGAGCAGTTCTTC. This codes for CASSLYGQRNEQFF.

This rearrangement joins TRBV3-1 to TRBJ2-5; no clear D. Trimming took 0 bases from V and 5 from J, leaving 10 bases between them. Germline lookup yields CDR1 LGHDT and CDR2 YNNKEL (reference sequence). There are 14 residues in the CDR3. Written as DNA, the CDR3 is TGTGCCAGCAGCCAAGAGGAGACGAGGGAGACCCAGTACTTC. Protein product: CASSQEETRETQYF.

This rearrangement joins TRBV5-1 to TRBJ1-2; TRBD1 might be the D (5 bases). Germline V gene data show CDR1 as SGHRS and CDR2 as YFSETQ. The CDR3 is 16 amino acids. Trimming shortened V by 4 bases and J by 4 bases, and 20 bases separated the two germline ends. The CDR3 DNA reads TGCGCCAGCAGCATAAATTCCGGGACGAAATCCTATGGCTACACCTTC. Its translation is CASSINSGTKSYGYTF.

The rearrangement joins TRBV30 to TRBJ1-3, with 9 bases identical to TRBD1. Germline lookup yields CDR1 GTSNPN and CDR2 SVGIG (reference sequence). V was clipped by 3 bases and J by 9 bases; unmatched bases: 12. The CDR3 totals 15 residues. CDR3 sequence (DNA): TGTGCCTGGAGCACTCCCGGGACAGGGAAGGGCACCATATATTTT. This translates into CAWSTPGTGKGTIYF.

This clonotype was picked up a small number of times. This chain joins TRBV12-3 or TRBV12-4 and TRBJ1-2, with TRBD1 matching 8 bases. Unmatched junction bases numbered 6, after V lost 4 bases and J lost 8 bases. The CDR3 totals 13 residues. This CDR3 reads CASSSRQGSGYTF. The CDR3 DNA sequence: TGTGCCAGCAGTTCCCGACAGGGGAGCGGCTACACCTTC.

This clonotype was seen many times. This chain joins TRBV11-2 and TRBJ1-2; the D is unclear. The germline V gene encodes CDR1 SGHAT and CDR2 FQNNGV. The CDR3 spans 13 residues. The ends were cut back, 5 bases at V and 6 bases at J, with 13 bases in the middle. For the CDR3, the DNA is TGTGCCAGCAGCCCCCGGGTCGCGGATGGCTACACCTTC. Protein product: CASSPRVADGYTF.

The J gene is TRBJ2-5, the V gene TRBV6-5, with 9 nucleotides matching TRBD2. CDR3 length: 16 amino acids. Germline CDR1 MNHEY, CDR2 SVGAGI. Germline trimming cut 5 bases from V and 5 bases from J; bases unmatched to any gene: 12. For the CDR3, the DNA is TGTGCCAGCAGTACTCTTAGCGGGGGTCTGTCGGAGACCCAGTACTTC. Amino acids: CASSTLSGGLSETQYF.

This clonotype was seen only a few times. This rearrangement joins TRBV7-9 to TRBJ2-7; 8 nucleotides agree with TRBD2. There are 14 residues in the CDR3. The junction had 11 bases not matched to a gene; V was cut back by 9 bases and J by 4 bases. Germline-derived CDR1 and CDR2 are SEHNR and FQNEAQ (reference sequence). Written as DNA, the CDR3 is TGTGCCAGTACGGGGGGGATAGCGGGATACGAGCAGTACTTC. Amino acid sequence: CASTGGIAGYEQYF.

The rearrangement links TRBV7-2 to TRBJ2-3; D not resolved. This CDR3 is built from 14 residues. From germline, CDR1 is SGHTA and CDR2 FQGNSA. Between the trimmed V and J ends, which lost 11 bases and 7 bases, there was a span of 22 bases. The CDR3 nucleotides are TGTGCCCGCAACTACCTCACACAGCCGTATACGCAGTATTTT. Amino acids: CARNYLTQPYTQYF. Looking up the rest from reference TRBV7-2 and TRBJ2-3 gives the full variable domain: GAGVSQSPSNKVTEKGKDVELRCDPISGHTALYWYRQSLGQGLEFLIYFQGNSAPDKSGLPSDRFSAERTGGSVSTLTIQRTQQEDSAVYLCARNYLTQPYTQYFGPGTRLTVL.

As DNA, the CDR3 is TGTGCCAGCAGCTTAGAACGGGGGGAGTCCTACGAGCAGTACTTC. It encodes CASSLERGESYEQYF. The rearrangement uses TRBV11-1 and TRBJ2-7; 7 bases agree with TRBD2. V lost 1 base, J lost 1 base, and 4 bases stayed unmatched. Germline V lookup: CDR1 SGHAT, CDR2 FQDESV (reference sequence). This CDR3 region has 15 residues.

This clonotype was detected only a few times. The rearrangement joins TRBV5-5 to TRBJ2-1; D may match TRBD1 or TRBD2 (5 bases each). Germline assignment: CDR1 SGHKS and CDR2 YYEKEE (reference sequence). The CDR3 sequence is 14 residues long. Trimming left V 5 bases short and J 10 bases short, with 19 bases between. The chain's CDR3 is CASRRPGRSQEQFF. In DNA form, the CDR3 reads TGTGCCAGCAGGCGGCCGGGACGGTCGCAGGAGCAGTTCTTC.

This rearrangement joins TRBV2 to TRBJ2-5; 8 bases map to TRBD2. This CDR3 spans 14 amino acids. The germline CDR1 and CDR2 sequences are SNHLY and FYNNEI. V dropped 7 bases and J dropped 5; count of bases not matched to a gene: 9. The CDR3 sequence: CASKTGGAVETQYF. CDR3 DNA sequence: TGTGCCAGCAAAACCGGGGGGGCCGTGGAGACCCAGTACTTC.

This clonotype has a count of ten or more. The J gene is TRBJ2-3, the V gene TRBV15; TRBD1 aligns across 8 bases. The V segment lost 3 bases and the J segment 4 bases; nucleotides outside the gene matches: 3. This CDR3 is built from 14 residues. Germline CDR1 and CDR2: LNHNV and YYDKDF (reference sequence). CDR3 in DNA: TGTGCCACCAGCAGCATGACAGGGGCAGATACGCAGTATTTT. It specifies CATSSMTGADTQYF.

The V call is TRBV27, the J call TRBJ1-1; no clear D gene. Looked up from germline, CDR1 is MNHEY and CDR2 is SMNVEV (reference sequence). The CDR3 is made up of 14 amino acids. Trimming cost V 0 bases and J 1 base, with 6 bases left between them. CDR3 sequence: CASSLSRRNTEAFF. DNA for the CDR3: TGTGCCAGCAGTTTATCGAGGCGGAACACTGAAGCTTTCTTT.

This clonotype was seen a handful of times. This chain joins TRBV2 and TRBJ2-1; D gene unclear. V was pared by 7 bases and J by 5 bases, with 15 bases between. Germline V CDR1 and CDR2: SNHLY, FYNNEI. The CDR3 loop spans 14 amino acids. This CDR3 reads CASNTSPQNNEQFF. The CDR3 coding sequence is TGTGCCAGCAACACATCCCCACAAAACAATGAGCAGTTCTTC. The full variable domain, its missing parts supplied by reference TRBV2 and TRBJ2-1, is EPEVTQTPSHQVTQMGQEVILRCVPISNHLYFYWYRQILGQKVEFLVSFYNNEISEKSEIFDDQFSVERPDGSNFTLKIRSTKLEDSAMYFCASNTSPQNNEQFFGPGTRLTVL.

This clonotype was picked up many times. The rearrangement links TRBV11-2 to TRBJ2-3, with D unresolved. V gave up 5 bases and J gave up 5 bases, with 14 bases separating them. The germline V gene encodes CDR1 SGHAT and CDR2 FQNNGV. The CDR3 is made up of 14 amino acids. CDR3 in amino acids: CASSPRRGGDTQYF. The DNA for the CDR3 is TGTGCCAGCAGCCCTCGACGAGGTGGAGATACGCAGTATTTT.

The V call is TRBV7-9, the J call TRBJ1-5, with 10 bases fitting TRBD1. Germline assignment: CDR1 SEHNR and CDR2 FQNEAQ (reference sequence). V shed 4 bases, J shed 7 bases, and the junction held 7 bases outside the gene matches. This CDR3 is 15 amino acids long. The CDR3 spells CASSSGTGDGQPQHF. The CDR3 bases are TGTGCCAGCAGCTCGGGGACAGGGGACGGCCAGCCCCAGCATTTT.

The chain is built from TRBV11-2 and TRBJ2-4, with D possibly being TRBD1 (5 bases). The last part of the DNA fits TRBJ2-1 better; the J call may be wrong. The CDR3 spans 15 residues. Germline V gene sequence: CDR1 SGHAT, CDR2 FQNNGV. The CDR3: CASSLGQGGKNIQFF. The CDR3 region has the DNA TGTGCCAGCAGCTTGGGGCAGGGTGGCAAAAACATTCAGTTCTTC.